This T cell receptor (beta chain) was recovered during a study of blood T cell repertoires in COVID-19. Study in general: Researchers got acute and convalescent COVID-19 samples from the United States, Italy and Spain.

Between the trimmed V and J ends, which lost 4 bases and 3 bases, there was a span of 9 bases. Germline V lookup: CDR1 GTSNPN, CDR2 SVGIG (reference sequence). CDR3 length equals 12 residues. Methods used by the authors: Nucleated cell counts were estimated from reference gene primer amplification. Sequenced by immunoSEQ multiplex PCR; TCRdb stores in-frame clones only, minus some. The V and J calls and clone size are taken from that table; D and trimming were inferred from the DNA. The sample gives about 80,000 clones, 83% of which show up once; over 35% is in the top ten. The specimen sequenced was peripheral blood. The TCR was taken from a man aged 80 or over with active or convalescent COVID-19. The chain combines TRBV30 with TRBJ1-2; no definite D call. The CDR3 here is CAWNSGDYGYTF. CDR3 DNA: TGTGCCTGGAATTCAGGCGACTATGGCTACACCTTC.